This T cell receptor beta chain emerged from a study of T cell responses to AZD1222 COVID-19 vaccine. A word on this clone: The antigen is undetermined.

Per germline, CDR1 LGHNT and CDR2 FRNRAP. This CDR3 comprises 20 residues. J gave up 0 bases and V 1 base, and 13 bases lay outside the gene matches. Produced via immunoSEQ multiplex PCR; TCRdb's table is partial and in-frame only. Of 130,000 to 150,000 clones in the sample, 75% to 95% are singletons; the top ten hold about 3%. Study-level findings and limits: Regions 160-218 and 743-854 held dominance among vaccine-associated CD4 TCRs, which spanned spike. Spike-specific TCRs gained breadth and depth after people received two AZD1222 doses. It should be noted that donors were predominantly white British and more often female, and clonal diversity was possibly underestimated.

This TCR derives from an adult in good health. Sample: peripheral blood, taken on day 0 of MenACWY control vaccination. The chain joins TRBV12-5 to TRBJ2-2; 8 bases are shared with TRBD1. CDR3 nucleotides: TGTGCTAGTGGTTTGGGTTTGACAGGGGCCCCCTCATCGAACACCGGGGAGCTGTTTTTT. Translation: CASGLGLTGAPSSNTGELFF.